What follows are 22 T cell receptor beta chains derived from one specimen sequenced in a study of beta chain features in type 1 diabetes. These receptors' antigens are unknown. Study results and caveats: TCRB CDR3s from Type 1 diabetes patients were moderately but significantly shorter in all four CD4+ subsets.

The whole isolated RNA underwent reverse transcription, so sequencing captured expressed TCRB transcripts. The method was immunoSEQ multiplex PCR; TCRdb's version includes in-frame clones alone and lacks a portion of them. The table has over 600,000 clones, over 10% seen once. Specimen: naive CD4+ T cells from blood. Source of these receptors: a man under 40 with type 1 diabetes.

This clone was observed a few times. The chain uses TRBV27 and TRBJ1-3; tentatively, D is TRBD1 (6 bases). V lost 0 bases, J lost 2 bases, and 8 bases lay in between. This CDR3 region has 15 residues. Germline loops: CDR1 MNHEY, CDR2 SMNVEV (reference sequence). The CDR3 bases are TGTGCCAGCAGTTTATCTCACAGGGCTGGAAACACCATATATTTT. Encoded protein: CASSLSHRAGNTIYF.

The V gene is TRBV7-9, the J gene TRBJ1-3; possible D gene TRBD1, 6 bases. Per the germline V gene, CDR1 is SEHNR and CDR2 is FQNEAQ (reference sequence). V was pared by 5 bases and J by 4 bases, with 18 bases between. The CDR3 spans 16 residues. In nucleotides, the CDR3 is TGTGCCAGCAGCCCCCACCCCCAGGGGCTCGGAAACACCATATATTTT. This translates into CASSPHPQGLGNTIYF. Based on the CDR3 plus reference TRBV7-9 and TRBJ1-3, the full variable domain is DTGVSQNPRHKITKRGQNVTFRCDPISEHNRLYWYRQTLGQGPEFLTYFQNEAQLEKSRLLSDRFSAERPKGSFSTLEIQRTEQGDSAMYLCASSPHPQGLGNTIYFGEGSWLTVV.

This clone was counted a few times. This chain connects TRBV5-5 to TRBJ1-3; 7 nucleotides line up with TRBD1. The CDR3 length is 16 residues. V was clipped by 4 bases and J by 0 bases; unmatched bases: 7. In germline, CDR1 is SGHKS, CDR2 YYEKEE (reference sequence). CDR3 residues: CASSLGQIYSGNTIYF. Here the CDR3 DNA reads TGTGCCAGCAGCCTGGGACAGATCTACTCTGGAAACACCATATATTTT.

This clone was picked up a small number of times. V usage is TRBV29-1 and J usage is TRBJ1-2; 8 bases line up with TRBD1. This CDR3 region has 13 residues. From germline, CDR1 is SQVTM and CDR2 ANQGSEA. The V segment lost 7 bases and the J segment 3 bases; nucleotides outside the gene matches: 7. This chain's CDR3 is CSDGNRGDYGYTF. CDR3 in DNA: TGCAGCGATGGGAACAGGGGGGACTATGGCTACACCTTC.

V gene TRBV20-1 combines with J gene TRBJ1-1; D is uncertain. Trimming pared 6 bases from V and 14 bases from J, leaving 19 bases between. The length of the CDR3 is 11 residues. Germline V gene data show CDR1 as DFQATT and CDR2 as SNEGSKA (reference sequence). In nucleotides, the CDR3 is TGCAGTGCCACCGGGTCCAGCGCCGGGTTCTTT. Its translation: CSATGSSAGFF.

This sequence joins TRBV7-8 and TRBJ2-6, with D unclear. CDR3 length equals 18 residues. Germline assignment: CDR1 SGHVS and CDR2 FQNEAQ. The germline V and J ends were trimmed by 2 bases and 0 bases, with 14 bases remaining between them. The DNA for the CDR3 is TGTGCCAGCAGCTTATTTTTGGACGCTAGCTCTGGGGCCAACGTCCTGACTTTC. Its translation is CASSLFLDASSGANVLTF.

The genes are TRBV30 and TRBJ1-2, with no clear D. CDR3 length: 12 residues. The germline CDR1 and CDR2 sequences are GTSNPN and SVGIG (reference sequence). The ends were cut back, 4 bases at V and 0 bases at J, with 6 bases in the middle. In DNA, the CDR3 is TGTGCCTGGACAGTATCTAACTATGGCTACACCTTC. Translated: CAWTVSNYGYTF.

This clone was detected a few times. The chain combines TRBV7-2 with TRBJ1-2; TRBD1 might be the D (6 bases). The CDR3 length is 14 residues. Trimming took 1 base from V and 7 from J, leaving 13 bases between them. The germline V gene has CDR1 SGHTA and CDR2 FQGNSA. The CDR3 sequence: CASSLEGESSGYTF. The CDR3 DNA reads TGTGCCAGCAGCTTAGAGGGGGAAAGCAGTGGCTACACCTTC.

There are a few counts of this clone. V usage is TRBV7-2 and J usage is TRBJ1-2; D gene ambiguous. There are 12 residues in the CDR3. Deletions cut 1 base from V and 9 bases from J, with 9 bases between. Germline lookup yields CDR1 SGHTA and CDR2 FQGNSA. CDR3 loop: CASSLDGGRYTF. The DNA for the CDR3 is TGTGCCAGCAGCTTAGACGGTGGTCGCTACACCTTC.

The chain carries TRBV4-1 and TRBJ1-1; D unclear. CDR3 size: 17 residues. Trimming pared 1 base from V and 0 bases from J, leaving 15 bases between. Germline CDR1 reads MGHRA; CDR2 reads YSYEKL. The CDR3 sequence is CASSQGIADLMNTEAFF. The CDR3 DNA sequence: TGCGCCAGCAGCCAAGGTATCGCGGATTTAATGAACACTGAAGCTTTCTTT.

Only a few counts were recorded for this clone. This chain links TRBV4-1 with TRBJ2-1, with TRBD2 matching 9 bases. Trimming took 4 bases from V and 0 from J; bases not matched to a gene: 13. CDR1 and CDR2 from the germline V gene are MGHRA and YSYEKL. The length of the CDR3 is 19 residues. The CDR3 DNA reads as TGCGCCAGCAGCCCCGGGGGCCAGCGGGGGGTTCGCTCCTACAATGAGCAGTTCTTC. Protein product: CASSPGGQRGVRSYNEQFF.

The table lists this clone with a few counts. Other DNA sequences of this sample code for an identical CDR3. The genes are TRBV29-1 and TRBJ1-6; 10 bases are shared with TRBD1. V dropped 6 bases and J dropped 6; count of bases not matched to a gene: 2. This CDR3 has 13 residues. Germline V gene sequence: CDR1 SQVTM, CDR2 ANQGSEA. CDR3 residues: CSVWTGGNSPLHF. The CDR3 DNA sequence: TGCAGCGTGTGGACAGGGGGTAATTCACCCCTCCACTTT.

In this sample, this clone turned up a few times. This rearrangement joins TRBV4-3 to TRBJ2-5; 9 bases line up with TRBD2. CDR3 length equals 17 residues. V lost 4 bases to trimming and J lost 4 bases; unmatched junction nucleotides: 13. The germline V gene encodes CDR1 LGHNA and CDR2 YSLEER. The chain's CDR3 is CASSPGKASGAGETQYF. The CDR3 DNA reads as TGCGCCAGCAGCCCCGGCAAGGCTAGCGGGGCAGGAGAGACCCAGTACTTC.

The chain recombines TRBV6-1 with TRBJ2-3; D unresolved. Trimming took off 3 bases at V and 0 bases at J, with 10 bases between the two ends. This CDR3 is built from 15 residues. In germline, CDR1 is MNHNS, CDR2 SASEGT. The DNA of the CDR3 is TGTGCCAGCAGTGAGGTACACCTTAGCACAGATACGCAGTATTTT. Translation: CASSEVHLSTDTQYF.

The chain links TRBV7-9 to TRBJ1-3, with 7 bases matching TRBD1. Per the germline V gene, CDR1 is SEHNR and CDR2 is FQNEAQ (reference sequence). J lost 0 bases, V lost 4 bases, and 6 bases had no gene match. The CDR3 is 16 residues long. In DNA form, the CDR3 reads TGTGCCAGCAGCTATAGACAGGGAAGCTCTGGAAACACCATATATTTT. Its protein is CASSYRQGSSGNTIYF.

The chain couples TRBV5-5 to TRBJ2-3; no clear D. Trimming cost V 2 bases and J 0 bases, with 10 bases left between them. The CDR3 spans 15 residues. Germline V gives CDR1 SGHKS, CDR2 YYEKEE (reference sequence). The CDR3 loop is CASSFRQESTDTQYF. DNA of the CDR3: TGTGCCAGCAGCTTTCGCCAGGAGAGCACAGATACGCAGTATTTT.

The sample holds a few counts of this clone. This chain uses TRBV27 with TRBJ2-3, with 8 bases matching TRBD2. The ends lost 4 bases at V and 3 bases at J; junction bases unmatched: 6. The germline CDR1 and CDR2 sequences are MNHEY and SMNVEV (reference sequence). This CDR3 contains 15 residues. CDR3 sequence reads: CASSYRGGETDTQYF. DNA for the CDR3: TGTGCCAGCAGTTATCGGGGGGGCGAGACAGATACGCAGTATTTT.

The rearrangement joins TRBV5-1 to TRBJ2-7; D might be TRBD1 or TRBD2, each matching 5 bases. The CDR3 runs to 13 residues. Germline CDR1 reads SGHRS; CDR2 reads YFSETQ. Trimming cost V 5 bases and J 2 bases, with 11 bases left between them. The CDR3 sequence: CASRRGPTYEQYF. The CDR3 bases are TGCGCCAGCAGGAGGGGCCCTACCTACGAGCAGTACTTC.

This clone was counted between two and nine times. The V gene is TRBV9, the J gene TRBJ2-3; maybe TRBD1 (6 bases). V was cut by 3 bases and J by 3 bases, with 14 bases left in between. Germline V lookup: CDR1 SGDLS, CDR2 YYNGEE. The CDR3 covers 15 residues. The CDR3 DNA reads as TGTGCCAGCAGCGCCACAGGGTCGGGTACAGATACGCAGTATTTT. Amino acid sequence: CASSATGSGTDTQYF.

This clone has a handful of counts. Within the sample, other DNA sequences also encode this same CDR3. This rearrangement joins TRBV4-3 to TRBJ1-5; D is unresolved. Germline CDR1 LGHNA, CDR2 YSLEER. V was clipped by 0 bases and J by 7 bases, with 7 bases between them. The CDR3 runs to 13 residues. The CDR3 is CASSQELRQPQHF. As DNA, the CDR3 is TGCGCCAGCAGCCAAGAATTGAGGCAGCCCCAGCATTTT.

The chain joins TRBV13 to TRBJ1-2; 11 bases agree with TRBD1. The ends lost 2 bases at V and 8 bases at J; junction bases unmatched: 7. The germline CDR1 and CDR2 sequences are PRHDT and FYEKMQ (reference sequence). This CDR3 has 15 residues. The CDR3 DNA follows: TGTGCCAGCAGCTTAACCGGACAGGGGGCCTTCGGCTACACCTTC. The encoded protein is CASSLTGQGAFGYTF.

This clone was seen a handful of times. The chain links TRBV4-1 to TRBJ2-7; 7 positions match TRBD2. This CDR3 region has 16 residues. The V gene's germline CDR1 is MGHRA and CDR2 YSYEKL. V lost 4 bases and J lost 3; bases outside the gene matches: 12. DNA of the CDR3: TGCGCCAGCAGCCCCCCGTGGGGCGGGGGATACTACGAGCAGTACTTC. Residues: CASSPPWGGGYYEQYF.